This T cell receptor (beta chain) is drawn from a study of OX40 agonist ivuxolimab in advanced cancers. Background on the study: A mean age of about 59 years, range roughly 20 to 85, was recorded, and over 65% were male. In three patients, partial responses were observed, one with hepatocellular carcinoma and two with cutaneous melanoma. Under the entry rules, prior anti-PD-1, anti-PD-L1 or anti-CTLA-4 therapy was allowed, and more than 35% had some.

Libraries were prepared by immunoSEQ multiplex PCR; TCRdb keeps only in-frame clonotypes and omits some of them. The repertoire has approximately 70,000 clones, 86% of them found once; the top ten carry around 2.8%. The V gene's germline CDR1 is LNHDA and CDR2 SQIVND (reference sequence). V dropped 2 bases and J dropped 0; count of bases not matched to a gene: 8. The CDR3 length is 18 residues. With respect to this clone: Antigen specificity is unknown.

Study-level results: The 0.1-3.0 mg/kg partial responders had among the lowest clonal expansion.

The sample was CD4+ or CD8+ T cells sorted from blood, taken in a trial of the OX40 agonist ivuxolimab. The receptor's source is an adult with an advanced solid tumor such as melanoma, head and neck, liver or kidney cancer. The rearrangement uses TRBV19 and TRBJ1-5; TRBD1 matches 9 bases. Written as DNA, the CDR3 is TGTGCCAGTAGTATAATCGGGACAGGGAAGGGTAGCAATCAGCCCCAGCATTTT. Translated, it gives CASSIIGTGKGSNQPQHF.